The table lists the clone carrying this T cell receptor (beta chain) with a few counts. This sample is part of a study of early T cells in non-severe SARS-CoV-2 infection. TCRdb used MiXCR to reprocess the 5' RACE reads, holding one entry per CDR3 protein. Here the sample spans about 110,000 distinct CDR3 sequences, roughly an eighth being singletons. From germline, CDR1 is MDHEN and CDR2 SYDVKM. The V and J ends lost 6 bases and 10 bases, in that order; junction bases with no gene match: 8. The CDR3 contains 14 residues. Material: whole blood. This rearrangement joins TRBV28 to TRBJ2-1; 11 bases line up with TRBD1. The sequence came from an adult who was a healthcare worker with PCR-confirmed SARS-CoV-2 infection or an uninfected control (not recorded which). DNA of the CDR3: TGTGCCAGCAGCAGGACAGGGGGCCGGGAAGAGCAGTTCTTC. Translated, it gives CASSRTGGREEQFF.